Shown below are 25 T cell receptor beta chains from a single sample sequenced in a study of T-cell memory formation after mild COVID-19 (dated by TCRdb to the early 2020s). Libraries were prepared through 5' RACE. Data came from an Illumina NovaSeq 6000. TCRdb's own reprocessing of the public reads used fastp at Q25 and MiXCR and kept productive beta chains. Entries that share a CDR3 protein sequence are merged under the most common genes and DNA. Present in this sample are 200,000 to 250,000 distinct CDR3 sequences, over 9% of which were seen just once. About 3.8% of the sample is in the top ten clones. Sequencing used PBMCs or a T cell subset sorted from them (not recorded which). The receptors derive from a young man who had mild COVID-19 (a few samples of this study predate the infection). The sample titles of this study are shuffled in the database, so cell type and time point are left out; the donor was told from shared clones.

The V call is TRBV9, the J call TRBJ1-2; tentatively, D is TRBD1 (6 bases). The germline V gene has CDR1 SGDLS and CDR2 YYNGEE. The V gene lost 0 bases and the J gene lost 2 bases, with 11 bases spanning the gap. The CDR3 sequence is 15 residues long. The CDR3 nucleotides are TGTGCCAGCAGCGTAGAAAGGACAGCGAACTATGGCTACACCTTC. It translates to CASSVERTANYGYTF.

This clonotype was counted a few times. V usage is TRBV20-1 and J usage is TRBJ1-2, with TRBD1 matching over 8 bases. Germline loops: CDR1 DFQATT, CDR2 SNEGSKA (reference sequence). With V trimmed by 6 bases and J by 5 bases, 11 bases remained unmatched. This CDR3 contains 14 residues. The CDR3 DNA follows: TGCAGTGCAAAGACAGGGGAGAGTTTTTATGGCTACACCTTC. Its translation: CSAKTGESFYGYTF.

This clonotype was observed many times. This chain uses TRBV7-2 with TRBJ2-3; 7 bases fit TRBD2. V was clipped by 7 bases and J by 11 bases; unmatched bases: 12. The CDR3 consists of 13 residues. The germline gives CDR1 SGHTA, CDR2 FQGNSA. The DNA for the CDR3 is TGTGCCAGCAAGTCCGGGACTACCGTATGGCAGTATTTT. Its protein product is CASKSGTTVWQYF.

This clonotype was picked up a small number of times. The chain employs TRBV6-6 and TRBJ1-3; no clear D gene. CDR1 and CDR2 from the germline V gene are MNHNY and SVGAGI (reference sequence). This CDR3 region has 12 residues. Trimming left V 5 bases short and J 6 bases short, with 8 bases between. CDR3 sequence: CASSQESNTIYF. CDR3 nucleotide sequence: TGTGCCAGCAGTCAAGAATCAAACACCATATATTTT.

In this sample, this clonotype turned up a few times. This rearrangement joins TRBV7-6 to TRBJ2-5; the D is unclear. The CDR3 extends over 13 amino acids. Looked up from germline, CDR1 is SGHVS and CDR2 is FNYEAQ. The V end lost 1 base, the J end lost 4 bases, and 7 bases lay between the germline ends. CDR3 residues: CASSLVRSETQYF. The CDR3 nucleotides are TGTGCCAGCAGCTTAGTCAGGTCAGAGACCCAGTACTTC.

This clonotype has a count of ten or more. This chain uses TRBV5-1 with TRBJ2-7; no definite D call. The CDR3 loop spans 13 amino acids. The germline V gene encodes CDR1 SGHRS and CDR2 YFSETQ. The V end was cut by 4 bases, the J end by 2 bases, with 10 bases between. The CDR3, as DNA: TGCGCCAGCAGCGGGTCGGCAGCCTACGAGCAGTACTTC. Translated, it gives CASSGSAAYEQYF. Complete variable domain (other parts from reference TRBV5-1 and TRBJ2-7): KAGVTQTPRYLIKTRGQQVTLSCSPISGHRSVSWYQQTPGQGLQFLFEYFSETQRNKGNFPGRFSGRQFSNSRSEMNVSTLELGDSALYLCASSGSAAYEQYFGPGTRLTVT.

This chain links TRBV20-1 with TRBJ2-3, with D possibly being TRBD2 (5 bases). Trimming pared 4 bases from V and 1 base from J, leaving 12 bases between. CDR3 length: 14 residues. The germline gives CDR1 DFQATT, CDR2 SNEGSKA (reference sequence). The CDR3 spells CSAILKGGTDTQYF. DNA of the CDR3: TGCAGTGCTATACTAAAGGGAGGCACAGATACGCAGTATTTT.

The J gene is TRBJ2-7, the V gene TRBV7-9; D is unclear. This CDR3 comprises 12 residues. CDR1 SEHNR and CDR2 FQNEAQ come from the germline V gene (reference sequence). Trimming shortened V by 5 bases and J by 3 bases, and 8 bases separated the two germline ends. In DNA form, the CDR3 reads TGTGCCAGCAGCCAGGCCGGCTACGAGCAGTACGTC. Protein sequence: CASSQAGYEQYV.

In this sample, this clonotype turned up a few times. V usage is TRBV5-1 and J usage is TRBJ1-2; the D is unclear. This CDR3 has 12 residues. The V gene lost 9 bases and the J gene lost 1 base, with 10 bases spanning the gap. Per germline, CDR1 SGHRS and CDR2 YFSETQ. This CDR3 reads CATGEDNYGYTF. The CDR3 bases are TGCGCCACCGGCGAGGATAACTATGGCTACACCTTC.

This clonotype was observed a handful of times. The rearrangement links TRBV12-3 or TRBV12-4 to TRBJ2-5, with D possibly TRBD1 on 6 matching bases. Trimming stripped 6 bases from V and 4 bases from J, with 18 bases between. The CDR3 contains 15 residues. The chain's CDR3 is CASRRQALLGETQYF. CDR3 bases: TGTGCCAGCAGGCGACAGGCCCTGTTGGGAGAGACCCAGTACTTC.

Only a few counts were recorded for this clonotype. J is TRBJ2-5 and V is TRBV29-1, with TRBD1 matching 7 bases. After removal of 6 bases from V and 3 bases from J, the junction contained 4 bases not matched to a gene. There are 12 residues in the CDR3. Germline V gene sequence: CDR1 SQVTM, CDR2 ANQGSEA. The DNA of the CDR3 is TGCAGCGTGGGACAGCAGAAAGAGACCCAGTACTTC. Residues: CSVGQQKETQYF.

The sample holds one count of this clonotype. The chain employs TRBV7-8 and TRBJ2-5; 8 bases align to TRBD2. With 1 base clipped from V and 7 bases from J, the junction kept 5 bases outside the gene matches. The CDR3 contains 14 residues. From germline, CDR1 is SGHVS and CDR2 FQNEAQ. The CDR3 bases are TGTGCCAGCAGCTTAGAAGCGGGGGAAGGGACCCAGTACTTC. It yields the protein CASSLEAGEGTQYF.

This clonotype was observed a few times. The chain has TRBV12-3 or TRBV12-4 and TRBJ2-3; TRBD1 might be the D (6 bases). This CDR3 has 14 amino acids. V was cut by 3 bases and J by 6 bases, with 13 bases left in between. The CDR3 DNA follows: TGTGCCAGCAGTTTTGGGGGCCCAGCGGATACGCAGTATTTT. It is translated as CASSFGGPADTQYF.

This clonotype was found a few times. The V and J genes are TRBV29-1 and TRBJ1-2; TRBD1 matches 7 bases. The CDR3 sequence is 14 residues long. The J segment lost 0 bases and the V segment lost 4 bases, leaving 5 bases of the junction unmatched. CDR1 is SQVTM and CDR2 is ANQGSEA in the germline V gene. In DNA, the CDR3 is TGCAGCGTTGCCCGGGACAGAGCTAACTATGGCTACACCTTC. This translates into CSVARDRANYGYTF.

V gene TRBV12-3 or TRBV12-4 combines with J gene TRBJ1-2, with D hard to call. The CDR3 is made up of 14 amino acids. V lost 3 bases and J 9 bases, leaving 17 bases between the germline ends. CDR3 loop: CASSFSLQPGSYTF. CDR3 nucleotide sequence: TGTGCCAGCAGTTTCTCTCTACAGCCGGGGAGCTACACCTTC.

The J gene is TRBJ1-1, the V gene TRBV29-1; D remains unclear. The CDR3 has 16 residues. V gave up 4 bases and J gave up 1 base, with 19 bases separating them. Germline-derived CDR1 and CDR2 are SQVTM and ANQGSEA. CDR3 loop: CSVATSIWLGNTEAFF. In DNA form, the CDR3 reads TGCAGCGTTGCAACTTCCATTTGGTTGGGGAACACTGAAGCTTTCTTT.

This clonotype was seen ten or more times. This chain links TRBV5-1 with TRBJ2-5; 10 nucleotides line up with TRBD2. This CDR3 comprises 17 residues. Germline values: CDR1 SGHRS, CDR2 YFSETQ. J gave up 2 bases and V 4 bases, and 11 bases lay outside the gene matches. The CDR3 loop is CASSATGLADAQETQYF. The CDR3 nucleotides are TGCGCCAGCAGCGCCACAGGACTAGCGGACGCACAAGAGACCCAGTACTTC.

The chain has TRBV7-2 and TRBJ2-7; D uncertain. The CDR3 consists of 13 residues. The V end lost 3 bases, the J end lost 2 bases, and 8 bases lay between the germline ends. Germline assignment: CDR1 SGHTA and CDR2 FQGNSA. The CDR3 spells CASSLSGAYEQYV. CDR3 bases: TGTGCCAGCAGCTTGAGTGGAGCCTACGAGCAGTACGTC.

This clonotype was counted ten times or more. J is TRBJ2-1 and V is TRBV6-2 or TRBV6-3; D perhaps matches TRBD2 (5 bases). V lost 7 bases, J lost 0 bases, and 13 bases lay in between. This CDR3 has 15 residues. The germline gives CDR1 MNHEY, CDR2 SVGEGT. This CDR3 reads CASKIGLASYNEQFF. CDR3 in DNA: TGTGCCAGCAAAATAGGCCTAGCCTCCTACAATGAGCAGTTCTTC.

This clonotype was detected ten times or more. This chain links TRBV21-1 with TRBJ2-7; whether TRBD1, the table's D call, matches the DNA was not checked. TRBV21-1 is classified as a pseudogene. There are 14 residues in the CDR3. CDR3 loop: CASSSQGIPYEQYF. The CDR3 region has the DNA TGTGCCAGCAGCTCGCAGGGTATCCCCTACGAGCAGTACTTC.

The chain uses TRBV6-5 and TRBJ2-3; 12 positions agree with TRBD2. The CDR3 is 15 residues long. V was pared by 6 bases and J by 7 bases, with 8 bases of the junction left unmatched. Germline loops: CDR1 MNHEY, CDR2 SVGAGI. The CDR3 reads CASRVLAGGLYTQYF. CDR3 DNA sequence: TGTGCCAGCAGAGTGCTAGCGGGGGGGCTATATACGCAGTATTTT.

The CDR3 DNA sequence: TGTGCCACCTGGACAGATTTTACCTACGAGCAGTACTTC. Translated, it gives CATWTDFTYEQYF. This chain connects TRBV10-3 to TRBJ2-7, with a weak D call TRBD1 (6 bases). Trimming took 10 bases from V and 2 from J, leaving 15 bases between them. The CDR3 length is 13 residues. Per the germline V gene, CDR1 is ENHRY and CDR2 is SYGVKD.

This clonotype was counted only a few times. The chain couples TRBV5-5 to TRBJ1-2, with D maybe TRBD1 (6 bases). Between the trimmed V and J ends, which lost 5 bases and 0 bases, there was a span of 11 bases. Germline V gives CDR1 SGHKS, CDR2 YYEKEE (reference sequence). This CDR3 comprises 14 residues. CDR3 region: CASSFTGSNYGYTF. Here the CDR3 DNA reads TGTGCCAGCAGTTTTACAGGGTCTAACTATGGCTACACCTTC.

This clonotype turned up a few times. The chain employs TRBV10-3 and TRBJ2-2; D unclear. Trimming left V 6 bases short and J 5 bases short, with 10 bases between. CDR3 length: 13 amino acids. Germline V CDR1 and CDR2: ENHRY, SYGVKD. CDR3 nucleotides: TGTGCCATCAGGGGCGTTGGGACCGGGGAGCTGTTTTTT. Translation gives CAIRGVGTGELFF.

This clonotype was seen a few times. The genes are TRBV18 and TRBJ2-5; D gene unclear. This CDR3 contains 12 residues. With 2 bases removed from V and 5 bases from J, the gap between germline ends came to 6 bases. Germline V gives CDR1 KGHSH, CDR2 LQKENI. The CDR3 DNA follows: TGTGCCAGCTCACCAGGGCCGGAGACCCAGTACTTC. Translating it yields CASSPGPETQYF.